One and the same sample provided the 18 T cell receptor beta chains below, sequenced in a study of blood T cells in healthy people across ages. Through a sample-barcoded 5' primer and a J-beta primer mix, a second PCR was run for roughly 6 to 12 cycles. TCRdb fed the 5' RACE reads into MiXCR, producing one record per CDR3 protein. The sample shows hundreds of thousands of distinct CDR3 sequences, over 20% of them seen only once. Sequenced: blood. These receptors were obtained from a man between 65 and 85 years old in good health.

This clonotype was observed a handful of times. CDR3 sequence (DNA): TGTGCCATCAGTGAGCGGACCGGAGCTTTCTTT. Encoded protein: CAISERTGAFF. The rearrangement links TRBV10-3 to TRBJ1-1, with D unclear. CDR3 length: 11 residues. Looked up from germline, CDR1 is ENHRY and CDR2 is SYGVKD. Trimming stripped 2 bases from V and 10 bases from J, with 8 bases between.

The chain couples TRBV4-1 to TRBJ1-6; D may be TRBD1 (6 bases). Trimming left V 4 bases short and J 7 bases short, with 14 bases between. CDR1 MGHRA and CDR2 YSYEKL come from the germline V gene. This CDR3 is 15 amino acids long. The CDR3 loop is CASSRLQGGNSPLHF. CDR3 coding DNA: TGCGCCAGCAGCCGACTACAGGGCGGAAATTCACCCCTCCACTTT.

This clonotype was counted at least ten times. The chain combines TRBV7-9 with TRBJ2-5; D uncertain. Trimming left V 7 bases short and J 0 bases short, with 9 bases between. The germline gives CDR1 SEHNR, CDR2 FQNEAQ (reference sequence). This CDR3 contains 13 residues. The CDR3 is CASNRGDQETQYF. The CDR3 nucleotides are TGTGCCAGCAACCGAGGAGACCAAGAGACCCAGTACTTC.

The table lists this clonotype with many counts. The genes are TRBV29-1 and TRBJ1-5; 9 positions agree with TRBD1. This CDR3 has 13 amino acids. Germline V gene sequence: CDR1 SQVTM, CDR2 ANQGSEA. The V segment lost 7 bases and the J segment 4 bases; nucleotides outside the gene matches: 5. Here the CDR3 reads CSGGQGVNQPQHF. The CDR3 DNA is TGCAGCGGGGGACAGGGTGTAAATCAGCCCCAGCATTTT.

The chain joins TRBV11-2 to TRBJ1-2; D may be TRBD1 (5 bases). The germline V gene encodes CDR1 SGHAT and CDR2 FQNNGV. The CDR3 is 14 residues long. V gave up 8 bases and J gave up 8 bases, with 21 bases separating them. CDR3: CASASQKGKRGYTF. CDR3 sequence (DNA): TGTGCCAGCGCATCCCAAAAGGGGAAGCGGGGCTACACCTTC.

This clonotype has just a few counts. The J gene is TRBJ1-2, the V gene TRBV20-1; D uncertain. Per the germline V gene, CDR1 is DFQATT and CDR2 is SNEGSKA (reference sequence). Trimming took off 2 bases at V and 5 bases at J, with 6 bases between the two ends. The CDR3 extends over 11 amino acids. This chain's CDR3 is CSARSGYGYTF. The CDR3 nucleotides are TGCAGTGCTAGATCCGGGTATGGCTACACCTTC.

The chain links TRBV28 to TRBJ2-5; D perhaps matches TRBD2 (5 bases). The germline CDR1 and CDR2 sequences are MDHEN and SYDVKM. This CDR3 has 15 amino acids. V lost 4 bases and J lost 2, with 14 bases in between. The CDR3 here is CASSYMDTGQETQYF. CDR3 DNA sequence: TGTGCCAGCAGTTACATGGATACGGGGCAAGAGACCCAGTACTTC.

This clonotype has ten or more counts. The V and J genes are TRBV7-9 and TRBJ2-1; 8 bases match TRBD2. The CDR3 loop spans 15 amino acids. The V segment lost 3 bases and the J segment 1 base; nucleotides outside the gene matches: 2. Looked up from germline, CDR1 is SEHNR and CDR2 is FQNEAQ (reference sequence). CDR3: CASSLLAGSYNEQFF. CDR3 bases: TGTGCCAGCAGCTTGCTAGCGGGTTCCTACAATGAGCAGTTCTTC.

This clonotype was observed a few times. A much larger clonotype is one base distant, so this may be a read error. The chain carries TRBV9 and TRBJ1-1; D perhaps matches TRBD1 (5 bases). Looked up from germline, CDR1 is SGDLS and CDR2 is YYNGEE. The CDR3 runs to 13 residues. With 4 bases removed from V and 1 base from J, the gap between germline ends came to 8 bases. Here the CDR3 reads CASSIGQNTEAFF. CDR3 nucleotide sequence: TGTGCCAGCAGCATAGGACAGAACACTGAAGCTTTCTTT.

The V and J genes are TRBV9 and TRBJ2-5; TRBD1 agrees at 7 bases. The CDR3 loop spans 14 amino acids. Per the germline V gene, CDR1 is SGDLS and CDR2 is YYNGEE. With V trimmed by 3 bases and J by 4 bases, 6 bases remained unmatched. The CDR3 DNA reads as TGTGCCAGCAGCGAGAAGGGACAGTTAGAGACCCAGTACTTC. This translates into CASSEKGQLETQYF.

V and J are TRBV7-8 and TRBJ2-7; D possibly corresponds to TRBD2 (6 bases). The V and J ends lost 5 bases and 0 bases respectively, with 11 bases between them. The CDR3 length is 14 residues. CDR1 is SGHVS and CDR2 is FQNEAQ in the germline V gene. This chain's CDR3 is CASSPRESSYEQYF. The CDR3 bases are TGTGCCAGCAGCCCCCGGGAGAGCTCCTACGAGCAGTACTTC.

In this sample, this clonotype turned up a few times. The chain links TRBV5-6 to TRBJ2-5, with D possibly matching TRBD1 (6 bases). The J call is doubtful: the DNA matches TRBJ2-7 better. The CDR3 is 15 residues long. In germline, CDR1 is SGHDT, CDR2 YYEEEE. CDR3 DNA sequence: TGTGCCAGCACCCTTGGAGGACAGTATTTCTACGAGCAGTACTTC. This gives the protein CASTLGGQYFYEQYF.

This clonotype has only a few counts. One end of the junction fails to match germline, which may point to a read error. This chain links TRBV3-1 with TRBJ2-1; D might be TRBD2 (5 bases). Germline-derived CDR1 and CDR2 are LGHDT and YNNKEL (reference sequence). The CDR3 covers 16 residues. CDR3: CASSQAQFGGGETQHF. CDR3 coding DNA: TGTGCCAGCAGCCAAGCCCAATTCGGCGGTGGGGAGACCCAGCACTTC.

The rearrangement joins TRBV6-5 to TRBJ2-1; D unclear. CDR3 size: 15 residues. V was clipped by 5 bases and J by 6 bases, with 17 bases between them. CDR1 and CDR2 from the germline V gene are MNHEY and SVGAGI. The CDR3 DNA sequence: TGTGCCAGCAGTCCCTCCGGCACCGTGGGCAATGAGCAGTTCTTC. Translation gives CASSPSGTVGNEQFF.

The table lists this clonotype with a few counts. This sequence joins TRBV6-1 and TRBJ2-1, with unresolved D. Germline lookup yields CDR1 MNHNS and CDR2 SASEGT. Between the trimmed V and J ends, which lost 3 bases and 6 bases, there was a span of 15 bases. The CDR3 is 15 amino acids. The CDR3 bases are TGTGCCAGCAGTGAGCAGTTGACGGATCCCAATGAGCAGTTCTTC. Its protein product is CASSEQLTDPNEQFF.

This chain links TRBV10-3 with TRBJ2-3; D unclear. Germline V lookup: CDR1 ENHRY, CDR2 SYGVKD. The CDR3 length is 16 residues. Trimming cost V 5 bases and J 0 bases, with 15 bases left between them. CDR3 loop: CAISPSASTSTDTQYF. CDR3 sequence (DNA): TGTGCCATCAGTCCCTCGGCAAGCACTAGCACAGATACGCAGTATTTT.

The chain combines TRBV20-1 with TRBJ2-1, with D tentatively TRBD1 (6 bases). V gave up 5 bases and J gave up 0 bases, with 11 bases separating them. This CDR3 has 14 residues. The V gene's germline CDR1 is DFQATT and CDR2 SNEGSKA (reference sequence). The CDR3 coding sequence is TGCAGTGCTTCAGGGGTGACCTCCTACAATGAGCAGTTCTTC. Protein product: CSASGVTSYNEQFF.

The rearrangement links TRBV20-1 to TRBJ2-3; 11 positions match TRBD2. Trimming cost V 5 bases and J 0 bases; bases outside gene matches: 10. This CDR3 comprises 17 residues. Germline V gives CDR1 DFQATT, CDR2 SNEGSKA (reference sequence). The CDR3: CSAPPQWTSGSTDTQYF. Written as DNA, the CDR3 is TGCAGTGCTCCGCCCCAATGGACTAGCGGGAGCACAGATACGCAGTATTTT.